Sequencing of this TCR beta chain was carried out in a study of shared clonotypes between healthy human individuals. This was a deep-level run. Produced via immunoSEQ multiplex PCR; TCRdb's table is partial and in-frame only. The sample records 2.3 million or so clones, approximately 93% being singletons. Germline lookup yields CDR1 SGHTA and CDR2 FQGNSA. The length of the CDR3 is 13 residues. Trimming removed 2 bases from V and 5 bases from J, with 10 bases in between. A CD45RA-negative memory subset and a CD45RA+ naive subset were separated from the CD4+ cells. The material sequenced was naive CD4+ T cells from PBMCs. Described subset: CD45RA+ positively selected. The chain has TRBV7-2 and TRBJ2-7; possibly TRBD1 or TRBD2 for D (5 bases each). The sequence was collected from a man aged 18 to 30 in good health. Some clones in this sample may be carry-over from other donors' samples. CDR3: CASSLFRGDEQYF. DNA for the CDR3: TGTGCCAGCAGCTTATTCCGGGGCGACGAGCAGTACTTC.